This T cell receptor (beta chain) was sequenced in a study of T-cell memory formation after mild COVID-19. Background on the study: There were largely donor-specific TCR clusters.

The V end lost 6 bases, the J end lost 4 bases, and 19 bases lay between the germline ends. The CDR3 has 15 residues. TCRdb reprocessed the 5' RACE reads via MiXCR and lists one record per CDR3 protein. In the table there are 200,000 to 300,000 distinct CDR3 sequences, roughly 9.4% of which are singletons. The sample consisted of PBMCs or a T cell subset sorted from them (not recorded which). The clonotype comes from a man aged 18 to 30 who had mild COVID-19 (a few samples of this study predate the infection). Cell type and time point are not known. The chain has TRBV12-3 or TRBV12-4 and TRBJ2-7, with D possibly being TRBD1 or TRBD2 (5 bases each). CDR3 amino acids: CASSFSGEGYYEQYF. The CDR3 coding sequence is TGTGCCAGCAGCTTTTCAGGAGAGGGGTATTACGAGCAGTACTTC.